The rows below give T cell receptor beta chains drawn from one sample of a study of beta chain features in type 1 diabetes. The protocol was immunoSEQ multiplex PCR, while the TCRdb copy is restricted to in-frame clones and leaves out a portion. The sample includes hundreds of thousands of clones, over 12% of them seen just once. Material: naive CD4+ T cells from blood. These receptor sequences come from a man aged 18 to 29 with type 1 diabetes. CDR3s leave out the opening cysteine and the closing phenylalanine or tryptophan. Size values are once, few and many counts, or a class for expanded clones, and some rows have none.

.	TRBV9	TRBJ2-3	ASSSSWTSGSMIDTQY
.	TRBV10-3	TRBJ2-3	AISENGGTDTQY
few	TRBV29-1	TRBJ1-1	SAWDREVTEAF
.	TRBV11-2	TRBJ1-5	ASSPDRGNQPQH
few	TRBV5-1	TRBJ2-7	ASSFSRQEQY
few	TRBV18	TRBJ1-1	ASSPGTVNTEAF
few	TRBV2	TRBJ2-2	ASSERDSSLELF
few	TRBV29-1	TRBJ1-1	SAYTMNTEAF
few	TRBV19	TRBJ2-2	ASSSGDDTGELF
.	TRBV5-1	TRBJ2-2	ASRPPGLAGALNTGELF
few	TRBV29-1	TRBJ2-5	SVVEATQETQY
few	TRBV30	TRBJ2-5	AWMAGGLQETQY
few	TRBV2	TRBJ2-2	ASSPLVAGELF
few	TRBV7-6	TRBJ1-2	ASSSGTAGYGYT
.	TRBV9	TRBJ2-3	ASSVVGGGYTQY
.	TRBV27	TRBJ1-1	ASSLSRVTDVNYEAF
few	TRBV30	TRBJ2-7	AWSTGPPYEQY
few	TRBV29-1	TRBJ1-1	SVGGQGWGDTEAF
few	TRBV7-2	TRBJ1-1	ASSPDRGNTEAF
.	TRBV7-3	TRBJ2-1	ASSFLRLAGGRTSYNEQF
.	TRBV11-3	TRBJ2-1	ASSSTKTSGRARHEQF
.	TRBV7-8	TRBJ2-5	ASSWDSRETQY
.	TRBV7-7	TRBJ2-1	ASSWGREDEQF
few	TRBV5-1	TRBJ2-5	ASSLVASKIQETQY
.	TRBV5-1	TRBJ2-5	ASSTGGTFRETQY
.	TRBV4-3	TRBJ2-7	ASSQDIRYRDGDEQY
few	TRBV30	TRBJ2-7	AWSVGPGSYEQY
.	TRBV7-2	TRBJ2-5	ASSVDRAQETQY
.	TRBV10-3	TRBJ2-7	TISEYRPPLEQY
few	TRBV7-9	TRBJ2-1	ASESYNEQF